The 32 T cell receptor beta chains reported below all come from one sample, sequenced in a study of blood T cells in healthy people across ages. Primed by a sample-barcoded 5' primer and a J-beta primer mix, a second PCR proceeded for about 6 to 11 cycles. TCRdb re-derived calls from the 5' RACE reads in MiXCR, one entry per CDR3 protein. The sample yields under 800,000 distinct CDR3 sequences, around 21% seen once. Sequenced material: blood. Receptors were obtained from a man between 70 and 80 years old in good health.

The chain combines TRBV3-1 with TRBJ2-7, with D unclear. The germline V and J ends were trimmed by 0 bases and 6 bases, with 9 bases remaining between them. The CDR3 is 13 amino acids. Germline loops: CDR1 LGHDT, CDR2 YNNKEL (reference sequence). The CDR3 loop is CASSQDRTLEQYF. In nucleotides, the CDR3 is TGTGCCAGCAGCCAAGATAGGACCCTCGAGCAGTACTTC.

This clonotype was detected many times. V is TRBV10-3 and J is TRBJ2-3; either TRBD1 or TRBD2 may supply D (5 bases each). This CDR3 has 12 amino acids. From germline, CDR1 is ENHRY and CDR2 SYGVKD. Trimming left V 7 bases short and J 2 bases short, with 7 bases between. CDR3 sequence (DNA): TGTGCCATCATGGGGGTCACAGATACGCAGTATTTT. The encoded protein is CAIMGVTDTQYF.

Notes on this clonotype: Being one base from a much bigger clone, this may be a read error. The chain combines TRBV6-1 with TRBJ2-3; D is unresolved. V lost 0 bases and J lost 2, with 12 bases in between. Germline V CDR1 and CDR2: MNHNS, SASEGT. The CDR3 is 16 residues long. This CDR3 is CASSEATAAPTDTQYF. The DNA for the CDR3 is TGTGCCAGCAGTGAAGCGACGGCAGCCCCCACAGATACGCAGTATTTT.

This clonotype has ten or more counts. The rearrangement joins TRBV12-3 or TRBV12-4 to TRBJ2-7, with D unclear. V lost 3 bases and J 12 bases, leaving 12 bases between the germline ends. The CDR3 extends over 11 amino acids. The CDR3 DNA reads as TGTGCCAGCAGTTTTGGAGAGCTATTGTACTTC. It yields the protein CASSFGELLYF.

Details on this clonotype: This may be a read error: a much more frequent sequence differs by one nucleotide. The chain links TRBV20-1 to TRBJ2-3; D could derive from TRBD1 or TRBD2 (5 bases each). This CDR3 region has 11 residues. CDR1 is DFQATT and CDR2 is SNEGSKA in the germline V gene (reference sequence). Trimming took 5 bases from V and 15 from J, leaving 18 bases between them. The CDR3 DNA reads as TGCAGTGCTCGGGGACCCCGGGACCCCTATTTT. Translating it yields CSARGPRDPYF.

A few counts support this clonotype. The chain is built from TRBV20-1 and TRBJ2-5, with D perhaps matching TRBD1 (5 bases). V was shortened by 3 bases and J by 5 bases, with 16 bases between the two germline ends. The germline CDR1 and CDR2 sequences are DFQATT and SNEGSKA (reference sequence). This CDR3 comprises 14 residues. The CDR3 sequence: CSASHPGRWETQYF. As DNA, the CDR3 is TGCAGTGCTAGTCATCCAGGGCGTTGGGAGACCCAGTACTTC.

This chain uses TRBV6-5 with TRBJ1-2; a possible D gene is TRBD1 (5 bases). Per germline, CDR1 MNHEY and CDR2 SVGAGI. The CDR3 is made up of 16 amino acids. V was shortened by 5 bases and J by 4 bases, with 20 bases between the two germline ends. The CDR3 DNA reads TGTGCCAGCAGTCCAGGGCCCCAACTGGTTTCCTATGGCTACACCTTC. Protein product: CASSPGPQLVSYGYTF.

This clonotype was observed at least ten times. The rearrangement links TRBV12-3 or TRBV12-4 to TRBJ2-6; D tentatively reads TRBD1 or TRBD2 (5 bases each). The CDR3 consists of 16 residues. Trimming cost V 3 bases and J 0 bases, with 9 bases left between them. DNA for the CDR3: TGTGCCAGCAGTTTGGGACGGCTCTCTGGGGCCAACGTCCTGACTTTC. Translating it yields CASSLGRLSGANVLTF.

This chain uses TRBV9 with TRBJ2-7; D tentatively reads TRBD1 or TRBD2 (7 bases each). Germline CDR1 is SGDLS and CDR2 is YYNGEE. Trimming removed 4 bases at V and 4 bases at J, with 18 bases between. The CDR3 sequence is 15 residues long. Here the CDR3 reads CASSPRQGGIYEQYF. The CDR3 DNA is TGTGCCAGCAGCCCCCGACAGGGAGGGATTTACGAGCAGTACTTC.

The chain recombines TRBV21-1 with TRBJ2-7; TRBD2 was called by the table and not checked on the DNA. TRBV21-1 is a known pseudogene. The CDR3 loop spans 17 amino acids. DNA for the CDR3: TGTGCCAGCAGGACGGGGGGACTAGCGGAAAAGATCTACGAGCAGTACTTC. Translated, it gives CASRTGGLAEKIYEQYF.

This clonotype has only a few counts. The rearrangement joins TRBV2 to TRBJ2-5; D not certain. CDR1 is SNHLY, CDR2 FYNNEI, per germline. V was pared by 8 bases and J by 5 bases, with 9 bases between. CDR3 size: 11 residues. The CDR3 nucleotides are TGTGCCAGCGCTGCGTTGGAGACCCAGTACTTC. This encodes CASAALETQYF.

J is TRBJ2-3 and V is TRBV20-1; 9 positions agree with TRBD1. Losses at the gene ends were 3 bases for V and 6 bases for J; bases not matched to a gene: 7. CDR1 is DFQATT, CDR2 SNEGSKA, per germline (reference sequence). This CDR3 is built from 14 residues. DNA of the CDR3: TGCAGTGCTAGGCGGGACAGGGCATCGGATACGCAGTATTTT. Translating gives CSARRDRASDTQYF.

This clonotype was seen more than once but under ten times. The CDR3 here is CASSLLSGGTGELFF. The DNA of the CDR3 is TGTGCCAGCAGCTTATTATCGGGGGGCACCGGGGAGCTGTTTTTT. This chain joins TRBV7-2 and TRBJ2-2; 7 nucleotides align to TRBD2. The germline V gene has CDR1 SGHTA and CDR2 FQGNSA. The J segment lost 4 bases and the V segment lost 2 bases, leaving 4 bases of the junction unmatched. This CDR3 is 15 amino acids long.

V and J are TRBV20-1 and TRBJ2-5; D tentatively fits TRBD1 or TRBD2 (6 bases each). The germline V gene encodes CDR1 DFQATT and CDR2 SNEGSKA (reference sequence). V was cut by 5 bases and J by 3 bases, with 16 bases left in between. The CDR3 is 14 amino acids. The CDR3 DNA reads TGCAGTGCTCCCGGGGGCGGTTATGAAGAGACCCAGTACTTC. Amino acid sequence: CSAPGGGYEETQYF.

The V call is TRBV24-1, the J call TRBJ2-3; D may be TRBD2 (7 bases). The length of the CDR3 is 16 residues. Germline CDR1 and CDR2: KGHDR and SFDVKD. Trimming took 1 base from V and 2 from J, leaving 12 bases between them. CDR3 protein: CATSDFVGGLTDTQYF. In DNA form, the CDR3 reads TGTGCCACCAGTGATTTTGTGGGGGGGCTCACAGATACGCAGTATTTT.

This clonotype was picked up many times. The rearrangement links TRBV10-3 to TRBJ1-4; D is unresolved. Germline CDR1 and CDR2: ENHRY and SYGVKD. V was shortened by 2 bases and J by 0 bases, with 10 bases between the two germline ends. The CDR3 totals 16 residues. The CDR3 region has the DNA TGTGCCATCAGTGAGACGTGGCCGTCAACTAATGAAAAACTGTTTTTT. The encoded protein is CAISETWPSTNEKLFF.

This chain links TRBV6-1 with TRBJ2-7, with D tentatively TRBD2 (6 bases). The closer fit of TRBJ2-5 to the DNA end suggests the J call may be wrong. CDR3 length: 15 amino acids. Germline assignment: CDR1 MNHNS and CDR2 SASEGT. DNA of the CDR3: TGTGCCAGCAGTGAAGGGCCCGGGGGCCAAGAGACCCAGTACTTC. It translates to CASSEGPGGQETQYF.

The table lists this clonotype with a few counts. The chain employs TRBV13 and TRBJ2-7; 9 nucleotides agree with TRBD2. After removal of 4 bases from V and 4 bases from J, the junction contained 8 bases not matched to a gene. The CDR3 loop spans 15 amino acids. CDR1 and CDR2 (germline): PRHDT, FYEKMQ (reference sequence). The CDR3, as DNA: TGTGCCAGCAGCTCGGGGCGGGAGGGCCTATACGAGCAGTACTTC. As protein: CASSSGREGLYEQYF. The whole variable domain, filled in from reference TRBV13 and TRBJ2-7, reads AAGVIQSPRHLIKEKRETATLKCYPIPRHDTVYWYQQGPGQDPQFLISFYEKMQSDKGSIPDRFSAQQFSDYHSELNMSSLELGDSALYFCASSSGREGLYEQYFGPGTRLTVT.

This chain links TRBV29-1 with TRBJ2-7; D unresolved. V was clipped by 4 bases and J by 6 bases, with 13 bases between them. The germline CDR1 and CDR2 sequences are SQVTM and ANQGSEA. The CDR3 has 12 residues. Here the CDR3 reads CSVGLGGPEQYF. Written as DNA, the CDR3 is TGCAGCGTTGGGCTGGGTGGGCCCGAGCAGTACTTC.

This clonotype showed up just a few times. This chain links TRBV28 with TRBJ1-5; D unclear. CDR3 length equals 16 residues. Deletions cut 2 bases from V and 0 bases from J, with 11 bases between. Germline V gene data show CDR1 as MDHEN and CDR2 as SYDVKM. CDR3 amino acids: CASSLQDRNSNQPQHF. The CDR3 nucleotides read TGTGCCAGCAGTTTACAGGATCGGAATAGCAATCAGCCCCAGCATTTT.

The rearrangement links TRBV10-3 to TRBJ2-7, with D uncertain. CDR1 is ENHRY and CDR2 is SYGVKD in the germline V gene. CDR3 size: 14 residues. Trimming removed 6 bases at V and 0 bases at J, with 12 bases between. The CDR3 is CAIRTDIDSYEQYF. CDR3 nucleotides: TGTGCCATCAGGACCGACATCGACTCCTACGAGCAGTACTTC.

V gene TRBV20-1 combines with J gene TRBJ1-6; D uncertain. The CDR3 spans 15 residues. The germline CDR1 and CDR2 sequences are DFQATT and SNEGSKA (reference sequence). The V and J ends lost 3 bases and 5 bases respectively, with 14 bases between them. CDR3 DNA: TGCAGTGCTAGGGCTAATGGACGGAATAATTCACCCCTCCACTTT. It encodes CSARANGRNNSPLHF.

This rearrangement joins TRBV12-3 or TRBV12-4 to TRBJ1-2; TRBD1 agrees at 11 bases. This CDR3 comprises 14 residues. The V segment lost 3 bases and the J segment 7 bases; nucleotides outside the gene matches: 4. CDR3 protein: CASSLRTGGRGYTF. The DNA for the CDR3 is TGTGCCAGCAGTTTGCGGACAGGGGGCCGTGGCTACACCTTC.

This clonotype showed up just a few times. The rearrangement links TRBV5-1 to TRBJ1-1; 9 bases are shared with TRBD1. Germline CDR1 SGHRS, CDR2 YFSETQ. This CDR3 comprises 14 residues. V gave up 0 bases and J gave up 7 bases; unmatched junction bases: 4. CDR3 nucleotides: TGCGCCAGCAGCTTGGTTGAGGACAGGGGTGAAGCTTTCTTT. It yields the protein CASSLVEDRGEAFF.

This clonotype was observed a few times. The V gene is TRBV7-2, the J gene TRBJ1-6; D is uncertain. The germline CDR1 and CDR2 sequences are SGHTA and FQGNSA. There are 11 residues in the CDR3. Trimming left V 7 bases short and J 9 bases short, with 7 bases between. CDR3 DNA: TGTGCCAGCACGATTAGTTCACCCCTCCACTTT. As protein: CASTISSPLHF.

This chain joins TRBV19 and TRBJ2-1; 7 nucleotides match TRBD2. Unmatched junction bases numbered 13, after V lost 7 bases and J lost 7 bases. Per the germline V gene, CDR1 is LNHDA and CDR2 is SQIVND (reference sequence). CDR3 size: 15 residues. For the CDR3, the DNA is TGTGCCAGTACGCGGGGAGGGACGGGTTTGAATGAGCAGTTCTTC. Protein sequence: CASTRGGTGLNEQFF.

The V gene is TRBV21-1, the J gene TRBJ2-1; TRBD1, the table's D call, lacks a check against the DNA. TRBV21-1 constitutes a pseudogene. The CDR3 extends over 15 amino acids. CDR3 nucleotide sequence: TGTGCCAGCAGCAAAGGCCACGGGATCTACAATGAGCAGTTCTTC. Protein product: CASSKGHGIYNEQFF.

J is TRBJ1-1 and V is TRBV7-9; TRBD1 agrees at 9 bases. The V gene's germline CDR1 is SEHNR and CDR2 FQNEAQ (reference sequence). This CDR3 is built from 13 residues. V lost 7 bases, J lost 3 bases, and 3 bases stayed unmatched. This CDR3 reads CASNRGQDTEAFF. The CDR3 DNA reads TGTGCCAGCAACAGGGGGCAAGACACTGAAGCTTTCTTT.

This CDR3 reads CSARGLGNYNSPLHF. CDR3 nucleotides: TGCAGTGCTAGAGGCCTGGGGAATTATAATTCACCCCTCCACTTT. The rearrangement joins TRBV20-1 to TRBJ1-6, with D uncertain. This CDR3 is 15 amino acids long. V lost 1 base to trimming and J lost 4 bases, with 11 bases between them. From germline, CDR1 is DFQATT and CDR2 SNEGSKA (reference sequence).

This clonotype has a single count. One end of the junction is discordant with germline, which a read error may explain. V usage is TRBV20-1 and J usage is TRBJ2-5, with 10 nucleotides matching TRBD2. Germline values: CDR1 DFQATT, CDR2 SNEGSKA (reference sequence). The CDR3 is 14 residues long. CDR3 in DNA: TGCAAAGCGACTAGCGGGTGGTACCAAGGGACCCAGTACTTC. Its protein product is CKATSGWYQGTQYF.

This clonotype was detected only a few times. The chain has TRBV28 and TRBJ1-4, with 8 bases identical to TRBD1. Unmatched junction bases numbered 4, after V lost 3 bases and J lost 7 bases. This CDR3 contains 14 residues. CDR1 is MDHEN, CDR2 SYDVKM, per germline. CDR3 sequence (DNA): TGTGCCAGCAGTTTGGACAGGGCGCTTGAAAAACTGTTTTTT. Its protein is CASSLDRALEKLFF. The whole variable domain, filled in from reference TRBV28 and TRBJ1-4, reads DVKVTQSSRYLVKRTGEKVFLECVQDMDHENMFWYRQDPGLGLRLIYFSYDVKMKEKGDIPEGYSVSREKKERFSLILESASTNQTSMYLCASSLDRALEKLFFGSGTQLSVL.

The gene calls are TRBV6-1 and TRBJ2-1; possibly TRBD1 or TRBD2 for D (6 bases each). CDR3 length: 14 residues. Per germline, CDR1 MNHNS and CDR2 SASEGT. Between the trimmed V and J ends, which lost 2 bases and 7 bases, there was a span of 12 bases. The CDR3 DNA follows: TGTGCCAGCAGTGAAAGTACAGGGAGGAATGAGCAGTTCTTC. As protein: CASSESTGRNEQFF.